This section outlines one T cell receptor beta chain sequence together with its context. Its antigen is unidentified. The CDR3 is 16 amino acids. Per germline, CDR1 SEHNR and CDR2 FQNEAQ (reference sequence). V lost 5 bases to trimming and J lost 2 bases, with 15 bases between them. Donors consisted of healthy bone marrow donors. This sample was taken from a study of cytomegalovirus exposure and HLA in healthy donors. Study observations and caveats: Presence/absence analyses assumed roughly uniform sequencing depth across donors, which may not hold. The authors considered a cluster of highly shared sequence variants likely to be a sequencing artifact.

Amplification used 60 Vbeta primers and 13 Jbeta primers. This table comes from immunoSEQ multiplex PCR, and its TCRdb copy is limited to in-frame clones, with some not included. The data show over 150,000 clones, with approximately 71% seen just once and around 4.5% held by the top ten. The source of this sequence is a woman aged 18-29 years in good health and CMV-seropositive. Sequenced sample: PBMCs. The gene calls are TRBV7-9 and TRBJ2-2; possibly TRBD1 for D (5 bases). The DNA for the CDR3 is TGTGCCAGCAGCCCCCCTTACAGGACCAACACCGGGGAGCTGTTTTTT. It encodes CASSPPYRTNTGELFF.